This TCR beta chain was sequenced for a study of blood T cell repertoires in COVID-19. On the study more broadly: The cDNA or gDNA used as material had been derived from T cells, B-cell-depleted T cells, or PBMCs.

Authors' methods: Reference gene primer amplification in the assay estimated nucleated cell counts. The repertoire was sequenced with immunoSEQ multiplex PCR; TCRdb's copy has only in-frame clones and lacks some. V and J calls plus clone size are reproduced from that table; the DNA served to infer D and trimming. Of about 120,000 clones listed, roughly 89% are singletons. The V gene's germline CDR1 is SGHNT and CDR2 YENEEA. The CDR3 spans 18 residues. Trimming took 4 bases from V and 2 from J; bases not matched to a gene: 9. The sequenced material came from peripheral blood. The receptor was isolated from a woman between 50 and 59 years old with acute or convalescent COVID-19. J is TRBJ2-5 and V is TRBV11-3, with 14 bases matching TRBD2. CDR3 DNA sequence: TGTGCCAGCAGCTCCCGGACTAGCGGGGGGCCGTGGCAAGAGACCCAGTACTTC. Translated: CASSSRTSGGPWQETQYF. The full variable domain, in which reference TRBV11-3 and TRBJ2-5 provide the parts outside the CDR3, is EAGVVQSPRYKIIEKKQPVAFWCNPISGHNTLYWYLQNLGQGPELLIRYENEEAVDDSQLPKDRFSAERLKGVDSTLKIQPAELGDSAVYLCASSSRTSGGPWQETQYFGPGTRLLVL.